What follows is one T cell receptor beta chain and its context. This entry comes from a study of blood T cells in healthy people across ages. With a J-beta primer mix and a sample-barcoded 5' primer, a second PCR ran roughly 6 to 11 cycles. TCRdb re-derived calls from the 5' RACE reads in MiXCR, one entry per CDR3 protein. The sample holds about 1 million distinct CDR3 sequences, roughly 45% seen once. Germline V lookup: CDR1 DFQATT, CDR2 SNEGSKA (reference sequence). There are 14 residues in the CDR3. The V and J ends lost 4 bases and 4 bases, in that order; junction bases with no gene match: 6. Sequenced material: blood. This chain connects TRBV20-1 to TRBJ2-2, with TRBD2 matching 7 bases. This TCR derives from a woman aged 55 to 70 in good health. Here the CDR3 DNA reads TGCAGTGCTATGTGGCGGGGGAGCACCGGGGAGCTGTTTTTT. It encodes CSAMWRGSTGELFF.